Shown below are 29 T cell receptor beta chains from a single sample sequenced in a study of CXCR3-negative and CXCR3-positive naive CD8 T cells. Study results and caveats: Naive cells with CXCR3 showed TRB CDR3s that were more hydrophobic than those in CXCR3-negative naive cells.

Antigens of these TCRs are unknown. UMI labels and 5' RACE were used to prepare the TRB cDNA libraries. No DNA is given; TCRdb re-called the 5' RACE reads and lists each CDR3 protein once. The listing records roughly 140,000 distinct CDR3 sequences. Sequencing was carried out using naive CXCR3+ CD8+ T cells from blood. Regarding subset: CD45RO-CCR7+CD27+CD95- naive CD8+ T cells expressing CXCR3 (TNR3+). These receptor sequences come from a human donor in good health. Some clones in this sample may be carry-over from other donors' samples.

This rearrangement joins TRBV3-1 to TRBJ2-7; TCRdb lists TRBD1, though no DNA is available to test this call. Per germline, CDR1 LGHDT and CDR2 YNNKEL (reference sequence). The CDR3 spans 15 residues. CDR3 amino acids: CASGRPGTERHEQYF.

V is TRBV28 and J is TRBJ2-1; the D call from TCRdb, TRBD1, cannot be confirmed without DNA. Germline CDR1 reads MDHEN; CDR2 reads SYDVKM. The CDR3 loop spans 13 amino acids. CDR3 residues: CASRRLPYNEQFF.

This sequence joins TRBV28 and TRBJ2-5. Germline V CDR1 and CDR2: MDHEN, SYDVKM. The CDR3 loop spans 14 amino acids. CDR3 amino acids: CASSLLSDQETQYF. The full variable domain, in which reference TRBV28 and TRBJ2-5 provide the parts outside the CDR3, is DVKVTQSSRYLVKRTGEKVFLECVQDMDHENMFWYRQDPGLGLRLIYFSYDVKMKEKGDIPEGYSVSREKKERFSLILESASTNQTSMYLCASSLLSDQETQYFGPGTRLLVL.

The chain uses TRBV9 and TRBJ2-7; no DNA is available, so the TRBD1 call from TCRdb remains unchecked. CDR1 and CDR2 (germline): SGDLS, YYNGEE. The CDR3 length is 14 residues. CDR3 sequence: CASNTGEGSYEQYF.

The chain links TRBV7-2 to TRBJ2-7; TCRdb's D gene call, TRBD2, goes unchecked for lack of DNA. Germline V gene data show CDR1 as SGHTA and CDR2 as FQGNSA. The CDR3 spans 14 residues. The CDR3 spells CASSFLAGGGEQYF.

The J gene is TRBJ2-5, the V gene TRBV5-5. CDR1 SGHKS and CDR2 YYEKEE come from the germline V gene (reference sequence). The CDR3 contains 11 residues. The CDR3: CASSLGLTQYF.

The CDR3 loop reads CASSLGGTEQYF. The chain uses TRBV28 and TRBJ2-7; TCRdb indicates TRBD1, and absent DNA this call remains unverified. CDR3 length equals 12 residues. Germline V gene lookup returns CDR1 MDHEN and CDR2 SYDVKM.

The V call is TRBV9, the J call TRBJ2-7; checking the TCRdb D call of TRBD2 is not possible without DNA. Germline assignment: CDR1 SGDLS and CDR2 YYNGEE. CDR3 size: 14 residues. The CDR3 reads CASSPSSGTYEQYF.

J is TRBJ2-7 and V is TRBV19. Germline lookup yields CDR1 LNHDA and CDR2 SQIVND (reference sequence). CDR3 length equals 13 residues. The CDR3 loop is CASSMGKTYEQYF.

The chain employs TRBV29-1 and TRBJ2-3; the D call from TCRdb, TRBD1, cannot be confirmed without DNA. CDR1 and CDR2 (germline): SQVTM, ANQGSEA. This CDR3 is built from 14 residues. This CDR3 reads CSVEWDDYTDTQYF.

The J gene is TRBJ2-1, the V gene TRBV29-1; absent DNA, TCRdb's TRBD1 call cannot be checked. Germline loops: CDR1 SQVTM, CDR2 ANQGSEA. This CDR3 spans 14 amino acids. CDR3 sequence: CSVRDLGSYNEQFF.

The CDR3 is CASGTPLTGEQFF. J is TRBJ2-1 and V is TRBV12-5. The germline gives CDR1 LGHNT, CDR2 FRNRAP. The CDR3 has 13 amino acids. Drawing the rest from reference TRBV12-5 and TRBJ2-1, the complete variable domain is DARVTQTPRHKVTEMGQEVTMRCQPILGHNTVFWYRQTMMQGLELLAYFRNRAPLDDSGMPKDRFSAEMPDATLATLKIQPSEPRDSAVYFCASGTPLTGEQFFGPGTRLTVL.

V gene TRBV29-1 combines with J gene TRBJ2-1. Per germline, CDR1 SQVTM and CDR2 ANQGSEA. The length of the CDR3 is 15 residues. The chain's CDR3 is CSVQYIPNQDNEQFF.

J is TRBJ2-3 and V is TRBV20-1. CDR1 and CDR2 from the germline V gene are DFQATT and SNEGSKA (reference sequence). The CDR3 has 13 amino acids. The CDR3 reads CSARDVGVGTQYF.

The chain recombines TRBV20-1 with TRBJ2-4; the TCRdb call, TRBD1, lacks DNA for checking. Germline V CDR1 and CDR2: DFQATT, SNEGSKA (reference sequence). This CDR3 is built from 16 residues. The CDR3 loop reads CSARGQGELAKNIQYF.

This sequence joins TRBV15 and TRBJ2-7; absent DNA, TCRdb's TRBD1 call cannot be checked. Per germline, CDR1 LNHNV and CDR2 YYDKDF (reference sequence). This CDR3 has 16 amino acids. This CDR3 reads CATSKSGGARSYEQYF.

CDR3 residues: CASSLVSGGSTDTQYF. The chain joins TRBV7-6 to TRBJ2-3; TCRdb names TRBD2, which stays unverified in the absence of DNA. Germline-derived CDR1 and CDR2 are SGHVS and FNYEAQ. This CDR3 contains 16 residues.

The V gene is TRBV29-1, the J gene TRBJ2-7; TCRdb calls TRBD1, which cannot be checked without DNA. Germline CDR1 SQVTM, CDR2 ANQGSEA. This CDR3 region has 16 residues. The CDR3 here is CSVEDPDSRFSYEQYF.

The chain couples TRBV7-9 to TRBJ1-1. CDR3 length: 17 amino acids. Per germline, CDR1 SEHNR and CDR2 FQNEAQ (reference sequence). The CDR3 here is CASSGSTARSLGTEAFF.

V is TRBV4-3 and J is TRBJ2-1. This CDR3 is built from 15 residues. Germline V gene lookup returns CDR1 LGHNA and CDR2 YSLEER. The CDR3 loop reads CASSPSGDSADEQFF.

CDR3: CASSQKPWGYEQYF. V usage is TRBV3-1 and J usage is TRBJ2-7. CDR1 is LGHDT and CDR2 is YNNKEL in the germline V gene (reference sequence). The CDR3 runs to 14 residues.

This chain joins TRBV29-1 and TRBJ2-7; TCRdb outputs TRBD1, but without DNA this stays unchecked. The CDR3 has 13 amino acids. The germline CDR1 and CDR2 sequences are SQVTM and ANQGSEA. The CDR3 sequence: CSVTRQGVYEQYF.

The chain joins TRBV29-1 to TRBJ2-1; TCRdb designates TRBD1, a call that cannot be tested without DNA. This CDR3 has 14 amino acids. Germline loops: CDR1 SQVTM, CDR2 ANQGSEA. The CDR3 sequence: CSVGRTGGGNEQFF.

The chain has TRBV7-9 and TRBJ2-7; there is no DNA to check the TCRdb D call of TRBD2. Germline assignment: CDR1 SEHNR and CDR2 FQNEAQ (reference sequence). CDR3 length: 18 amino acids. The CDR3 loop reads CASSLPAVQRDGYNEQYF.

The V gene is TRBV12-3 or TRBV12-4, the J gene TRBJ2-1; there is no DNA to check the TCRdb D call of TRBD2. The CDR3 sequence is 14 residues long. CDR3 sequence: CASSPPTGTNEQFF.

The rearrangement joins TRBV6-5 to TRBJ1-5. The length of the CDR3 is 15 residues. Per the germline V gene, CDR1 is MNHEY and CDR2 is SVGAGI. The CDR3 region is CASSYSGLANQPQHF.

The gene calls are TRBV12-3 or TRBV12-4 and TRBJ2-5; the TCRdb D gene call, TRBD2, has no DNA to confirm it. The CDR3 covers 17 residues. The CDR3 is CASSLQLAGMYQETQYF.

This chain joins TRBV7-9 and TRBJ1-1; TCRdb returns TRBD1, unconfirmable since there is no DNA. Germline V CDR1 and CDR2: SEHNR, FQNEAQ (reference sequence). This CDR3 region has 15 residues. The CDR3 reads CASSPTLGGPTEAFF.

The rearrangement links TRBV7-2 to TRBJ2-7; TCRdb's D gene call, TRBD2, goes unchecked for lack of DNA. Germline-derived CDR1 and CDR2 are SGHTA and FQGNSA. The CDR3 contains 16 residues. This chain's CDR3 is CASSLAGSGSSYEQYF.